This TCR beta chain was retrieved from a study of T cells in Graves' hyperthyroidism and ophthalmopathy. With regard to this clonotype: Antigen specificity is unknown.

Regions amplified from RNA transcripts were the TCR beta CDR3 regions. First-round RT-PCR targeting the TCR CDR3 was performed with the HTBI primer set. From the multiplex PCR reads, TCRdb called clonotypes with MiXCR, one entry per CDR3 protein. The sample includes about 500,000 distinct CDR3 sequences, over 35% of them seen just once. General study findings and limits: Most expanded thyroid clonotypes above 0.001 recurred in blood.

The CDR3 runs 14 residues. Trimming removed 6 bases from V and 6 bases from J, with 14 bases in between. V and J are TRBV12-3 or TRBV12-4 and TRBJ2-2; D may be TRBD1 (7 bases). Sequencing was carried out using peripheral blood or thyroid tissue (not recorded which). The receptor was isolated from an adult woman with Graves' disease, either hyperthyroidism or ophthalmopathy (not recorded which). The CDR3 nucleotides read TGTGCCAGCAGCGGCACAGGGGAGGCCGGGGAGCTGTTTTTT. It codes for CASSGTGEAGELFF.